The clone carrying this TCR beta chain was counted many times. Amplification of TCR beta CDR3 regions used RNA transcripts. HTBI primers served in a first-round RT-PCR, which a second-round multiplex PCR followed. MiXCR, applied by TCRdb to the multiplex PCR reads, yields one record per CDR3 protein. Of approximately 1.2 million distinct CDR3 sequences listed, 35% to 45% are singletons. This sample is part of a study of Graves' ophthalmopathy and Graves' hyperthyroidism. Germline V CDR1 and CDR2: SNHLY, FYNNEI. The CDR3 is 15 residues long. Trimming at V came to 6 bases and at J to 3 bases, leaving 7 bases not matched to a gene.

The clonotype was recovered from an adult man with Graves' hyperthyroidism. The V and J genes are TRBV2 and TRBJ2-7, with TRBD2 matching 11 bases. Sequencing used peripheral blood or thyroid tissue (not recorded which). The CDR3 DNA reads TGTGCCAGCAGACCGGGACTAGCGGAGGGCTACGAGCAGTACTTC. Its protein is CASRPGLAEGYEQYF.